The 3 T cell receptor beta chains presented below share a single source sample, sequenced in a study of graft-versus-host responses after intestinal transplantation. Profiling relied on immunoSEQ multiplex PCR, and the TCRdb table lists in-frame clones only, not all of them. The data show about 93,000 clones, about 93% seen once. These receptors' antigens are unknown. Source: unstimulated CD8+ T cells sorted from spleen or lymph node cells, taken before intestinal transplant. All receptors come from a human donor who received an intestinal transplant.

The chain has TRBV9 and TRBJ1-1; no definite D call. CDR1 is SGDLS and CDR2 is YYNGEE in the germline V gene. The V end lost 2 bases, the J end lost 0 bases, and 11 bases lay between the germline ends. The CDR3 is 15 residues long. Here the CDR3 DNA reads TGTGCCAGCAGCGTGACGGGAAACATGAACACTGAAGCTTTCTTT. It codes for CASSVTGNMNTEAFF.

The gene calls are TRBV9 and TRBJ1-1; D uncertain. V lost 3 bases, J lost 0 bases, and 15 bases lay in between. The CDR3 extends over 16 amino acids. Looked up from germline, CDR1 is SGDLS and CDR2 is YYNGEE. The CDR3 region is CASSATDLSMNTEAFF. The CDR3 coding sequence is TGTGCCAGCAGCGCCACAGATCTATCCATGAACACTGAAGCTTTCTTT.

The rearrangement uses TRBV27 and TRBJ2-1; D gene uncertain. Per the germline V gene, CDR1 is MNHEY and CDR2 is SMNVEV (reference sequence). This CDR3 comprises 12 residues. With 2 bases removed from V and 9 bases from J, the gap between germline ends came to 8 bases. CDR3 amino acids: CASSLSAREQFF. The CDR3 DNA reads as TGTGCCAGCAGTTTAAGTGCGCGTGAGCAGTTCTTC.